Below, 21 T cell receptor beta chains from the same sample are listed, as sequenced in a study of metastatic and nonmetastatic thyroid tumors (dated by TCRdb to 2020 to 2021). The library relied on PCR. The listed sequencing device is Illumina HiSeq 4000. The public reads were reanalyzed by TCRdb: fastp trimming at Q25, MiXCR alignment, in-frame beta chains only. The sample table lists 30,000 to 35,000 clones, approximately 19% of them with a count of one. The ten largest clones take up around 22% of the sample. None of the patients had been given any treatment before thyroid surgery. The sequencing input was blood. The receptors shown here come from a female donor with papillary thyroid cancer or a benign thyroid nodule (not recorded which). Some clones in this sample may be carry-over from other donors' samples.

This clone was recorded at least ten times. Just one base apart from a much larger clone, this may be a read error. Other DNA sequences from this sample encode an identical CDR3 as well. The chain is built from TRBV6-1 and TRBJ1-3, with D unresolved. This CDR3 has 14 amino acids. Germline-derived CDR1 and CDR2 are MNHNS and SASEGT. CDR3 in DNA: TGCGCCAGCAGCCCATCCCGTCTTGGAAACACCATATATTTT. Amino acid sequence: CASSPSRLGNTIYF.

This rearrangement joins TRBV5-1 to TRBJ2-3; perhaps D is TRBD1 or TRBD2 (6 bases each). The V and J ends lost 6 bases and 2 bases respectively, with 16 bases between them. The CDR3 has 15 amino acids. The germline CDR1 and CDR2 sequences are SGHRS and YFSETQ. CDR3 loop: CASKKGGFLTDTQYF. DNA of the CDR3: TGCGCCAGCAAAAAGGGGGGATTCCTCACAGATACGCAGTATTTT. The complete variable domain, with remaining parts taken from reference TRBV5-1 and TRBJ2-3, reads KAGVTQTPRYLIKTRGQQVTLSCSPISGHRSVSWYQQTPGQGLQFLFEYFSETQRNKGNFPGRFSGRQFSNSRSEMNVSTLELGDSALYLCASKKGGFLTDTQYFGPGTRLTVL.

This clone was seen at least ten times. The V call is TRBV2, the J call TRBJ2-1; perhaps TRBD1 as D (6 bases). The germline V gene encodes CDR1 SNHLY and CDR2 FYNNEI. Trimming cost V 6 bases and J 6 bases, with 15 bases left between them. This CDR3 has 14 residues. The CDR3 sequence: CASRKSGTLNEQFF. The CDR3 DNA sequence: TGTGCCAGCAGGAAGTCCGGGACACTCAATGAGCAGTTCTTC.

The chain links TRBV6-2 or TRBV6-3 to TRBJ2-7; no definite D call. Trimming took off 1 base at V and 4 bases at J, with 11 bases between the two ends. CDR1 and CDR2 from the germline V gene are MNHEY and SVGEGT. CDR3 length: 14 residues. The CDR3 DNA follows: TGTGCCAGCAGTTACTTTACAGCACCTTACGAGCAGTACTTC. Its protein product is CASSYFTAPYEQYF.

This clone was seen only a few times. This sequence joins TRBV30 and TRBJ1-5; D not resolved. V was clipped by 4 bases and J by 7 bases, with 20 bases between them. The CDR3 is 15 residues long. Germline V gene data show CDR1 as GTSNPN and CDR2 as SVGIG (reference sequence). The CDR3 loop reads CAWTASQAQRQPQHF. The CDR3 coding sequence is TGTGCCTGGACCGCGTCGCAAGCCCAAAGACAGCCCCAGCATTTT.

This clone was detected a few times. The V gene is TRBV5-6, the J gene TRBJ2-2, with 8 bases identical to TRBD1. Unmatched junction bases numbered 4, after V lost 5 bases and J lost 1 base. In germline, CDR1 is SGHDT, CDR2 YYEEEE. The CDR3 is 15 amino acids. CDR3 in amino acids: CASRLTGENTGELFF. The CDR3 coding sequence is TGTGCCAGCAGATTGACAGGGGAGAACACCGGGGAGCTGTTTTTT.

This clone has ten or more counts. V gene TRBV10-2 combines with J gene TRBJ1-4, with 8 bases that match TRBD1. This CDR3 spans 16 amino acids. V shed 5 bases, J shed 5 bases, and the junction held 10 bases outside the gene matches. Germline loops: CDR1 WSHSY, CDR2 SAAADI. The CDR3 DNA reads as TGCGCCAGCAGTAAGACAGGGGAATGGGGGAATGAAAAACTGTTTTTT. This encodes CASSKTGEWGNEKLFF.

The rearrangement links TRBV5-1 to TRBJ2-3; 9 bases line up with TRBD2. The V segment lost 4 bases and the J segment 4 bases; nucleotides outside the gene matches: 10. The CDR3 has 16 residues. From germline, CDR1 is SGHRS and CDR2 YFSETQ. The CDR3 loop is CASSPHGAGGPDTQYF. The CDR3, as DNA: TGCGCCAGCAGCCCCCATGGAGCGGGAGGACCAGATACGCAGTATTTT.

Turning to this clone: Given the absence of the conserved phenylalanine or tryptophan at the CDR3 end, a read error is likely. CDR3 DNA: TGTGCTAGTGGTTTGGGACAGGGGTGGGTCTACACCTTA. Its translation is CASGLGQGWVYTL. The rearrangement uses TRBV12-5 and TRBJ1-2; TRBD1 aligns across 8 bases. V lost 1 base and J lost 10; bases outside the gene matches: 5. This CDR3 has 13 residues. Germline V gene sequence: CDR1 LGHNT, CDR2 FRNRAP.

This clone has ten or more counts. The chain joins TRBV25-1 to TRBJ2-3; no definite D call. The V gene's germline CDR1 is MGHDK and CDR2 SYGVNS. V shed 0 bases and J shed 4 bases, with 14 bases lying between them. The CDR3 extends over 16 amino acids. The CDR3 DNA follows: TGTGCCAGCAGTGAATATGGCAGACACGAAGCAGATACGCAGTATTTT. Protein product: CASSEYGRHEADTQYF.

In regard to this clone: At one boundary the junction diverges from the germline segment, which might be a read error. The V gene is TRBV15, the J gene TRBJ2-1; the D is unclear. From germline, CDR1 is LNHNV and CDR2 YYDKDF (reference sequence). There are 17 residues in the CDR3. Written as DNA, the CDR3 is TGTGCCACCAGCAGAGATTATCCAGGTAATTGCTACGATGAGCAGTTCTTC. It encodes CATSRDYPGNCYDEQFF.

This clone was counted only a few times. This sequence joins TRBV6-1 and TRBJ2-2, with D possibly being TRBD1 (6 bases). The germline V gene encodes CDR1 MNHNS and CDR2 SASEGT. The V gene lost 5 bases and the J gene lost 3 bases, with 13 bases spanning the gap. The CDR3 runs to 15 residues. The CDR3 loop reads CASSPGTPYTGELFF. The CDR3 DNA reads TGTGCCAGCAGTCCCGGGACACCGTACACCGGGGAGCTGTTTTTT.

This clone was detected many times. The J gene is TRBJ1-5, the V gene TRBV5-5, with D uncertain. The germline CDR1 and CDR2 sequences are SGHKS and YYEKEE (reference sequence). Trimming took off 0 bases at V and 0 bases at J, with 10 bases between the two ends. The CDR3 is 16 residues long. Here the CDR3 reads CASSLGGFSSNQPQHF. The CDR3 DNA sequence: TGTGCCAGCAGCTTGGGGGGATTCTCTAGCAATCAGCCCCAGCATTTT.

This clone appeared a few times. This chain joins TRBV6-2 or TRBV6-3 and TRBJ2-3; 10 bases fit TRBD2. The CDR3 covers 15 residues. V trimming: 7 bases; J trimming: 3 bases; junction bases outside the gene matches: 7. Germline lookup yields CDR1 MNHEY and CDR2 SVGEGT. The CDR3, as DNA: TGTGCCAGCACCCATACTAGCGGGGAAACAGATACGCAGTATTTT. Protein sequence: CASTHTSGETDTQYF.

This clone came up many times. J is TRBJ2-7 and V is TRBV20-1, with D unresolved. CDR3 length: 13 amino acids. Trimming shortened V by 0 bases and J by 1 base, and 7 bases separated the two germline ends. The germline V gene has CDR1 DFQATT and CDR2 SNEGSKA (reference sequence). CDR3 sequence (DNA): TGCAGTGCTAGAGATCGGTTTTCCTACGAGCAGTACTTC. Translation: CSARDRFSYEQYF.

The sample holds one count of this clone. A much larger clone differs from this one at a single base, so this may be a read error. The CDR3 is CASSPPGWLAESEAFF. The DNA for the CDR3 is TGTGCCAGCTCACCACCCGGTTGGTTAGCGGAGAGTGAAGCTTTCTTT. The chain uses TRBV18 and TRBJ1-1, with D unresolved. Trimming cost V 0 bases and J 7 bases, with 18 bases left between them. This CDR3 contains 16 residues. In germline, CDR1 is KGHSH, CDR2 LQKENI.

The chain uses TRBV19 and TRBJ2-2; D not resolved. Germline values: CDR1 LNHDA, CDR2 SQIVND (reference sequence). There are 11 residues in the CDR3. V lost 7 bases and J lost 7, with 7 bases in between. The DNA for the CDR3 is TGTGCCAGTACCGGAAGCGGGGAGCTGTTTTTT. It specifies CASTGSGELFF.

This clone has ten or more counts. Other DNA sequences in this sample translate to the same CDR3. The chain combines TRBV10-3 with TRBJ1-1; D perhaps matches TRBD1 (5 bases). V was trimmed by 5 bases and J by 1 base, leaving 8 bases between them. This CDR3 comprises 13 residues. Germline-derived CDR1 and CDR2 are ENHRY and SYGVKD. CDR3 DNA: TGTGCCATCAGTCGACAGCCGAACACTGAAGCTTTCTTT. Its translation is CAISRQPNTEAFF.

This clone was seen more than once but under ten times. The chain has TRBV5-4 and TRBJ1-5, with TRBD1 matching 10 bases. The CDR3 has 17 amino acids. Per the germline V gene, CDR1 is SGHNT and CDR2 is YYREEE (reference sequence). Trimming cost V 2 bases and J 0 bases; bases outside gene matches: 5. The CDR3 nucleotides read TGTGCCAGCAGCTTCTGGACAGGGGGAGATAGCAATCAGCCCCAGCATTTT. Translated, it gives CASSFWTGGDSNQPQHF. Using reference TRBV5-4 and TRBJ1-5 for the parts outside the CDR3, the full variable domain is ETGVTQSPTHLIKTRGQQVTLRCSSQSGHNTVSWYQQALGQGPQFIFQYYREEENGRGNFPPRFSGLQFPNYSSELNVNALELDDSALYLCASSFWTGGDSNQPQHFGDGTRLSIL.

This clone was recorded many times. This chain uses TRBV4-3 with TRBJ2-7, with TRBD1 matching over 10 bases. With V trimmed by 4 bases and J by 6 bases, 6 bases remained unmatched. This CDR3 region has 14 residues. Germline CDR1 reads LGHNA; CDR2 reads YSLEER. The CDR3 sequence: CASSLDRGLSEQYF. CDR3 DNA: TGCGCCAGCAGCCTCGACAGGGGGCTTAGCGAGCAGTACTTC.

This chain joins TRBV4-2 and TRBJ2-1; 7 bases match TRBD2. From germline, CDR1 is LGHNA and CDR2 YNFKEQ. The ends lost 4 bases at V and 0 bases at J; junction bases unmatched: 3. The CDR3 has 15 residues. The CDR3 sequence: CASSPWGGSYNEQFF. The DNA for the CDR3 is TGTGCCAGCAGCCCCTGGGGGGGCTCCTACAATGAGCAGTTCTTC.